Presented here are 12 T cell receptor beta chains from one specimen sequenced in a study of beta chain features in type 1 diabetes. Expressed TCRB transcripts were sequenced because the isolated RNA had all been reverse transcribed beforehand. Sequencing used immunoSEQ multiplex PCR; TCRdb keeps in-frame clones, though not all of them. The sample carries hundreds of thousands of clones, less than 15% recorded once. What was sequenced was central memory CD4+ T cells from blood. The receptor source for this set is a man under 40 in good health.

This clone was recorded a few times. The CDR3 bases are TGTGCCAGCAGCCCCCGGGAGGGGCGCGGGAACACTGAAGCTTTCTTT. This translates into CASSPREGRGNTEAFF. This chain uses TRBV7-2 with TRBJ1-1; D perhaps matches TRBD1 (5 bases). Germline values: CDR1 SGHTA, CDR2 FQGNSA. Trimming shortened V by 5 bases and J by 1 base, and 17 bases separated the two germline ends. The CDR3 consists of 16 residues.

The chain uses TRBV7-9 and TRBJ2-6; maybe TRBD1 (6 bases). The CDR3 is made up of 15 amino acids. Trimming took 5 bases from V and 2 from J, leaving 10 bases between them. Looked up from germline, CDR1 is SEHNR and CDR2 is FQNEAQ (reference sequence). The CDR3 bases are TGTGCCAGCAGCACGACAGGAGCTGGGGCCAACGTCCTGACTTTC. The encoded protein is CASSTTGAGANVLTF.

A few counts support this clone. Here the CDR3 reads CASSELGPGSSWGGELFF. In nucleotides, the CDR3 is TGTGCCAGCAGTGAATTAGGCCCAGGGAGCTCCTGGGGCGGGGAGCTGTTTTTT. This chain uses TRBV6-1 with TRBJ2-2; D is possibly TRBD1 or TRBD2 (5 bases each). The CDR3 runs to 18 residues. Per germline, CDR1 MNHNS and CDR2 SASEGT. Trimming removed 2 bases at V and 7 bases at J, with 23 bases between.

The chain recombines TRBV7-9 with TRBJ1-2; D is undetermined. The V end was cut by 6 bases, the J end by 4 bases, with 15 bases between. The CDR3 is 14 amino acids. Germline assignment: CDR1 SEHNR and CDR2 FQNEAQ (reference sequence). CDR3 nucleotides: TGTGCCAGCAGTCTCACGGGCGGTGTCTATGGCTACACCTTC. Protein product: CASSLTGGVYGYTF.

This clone was detected only a few times. A much larger clone differs by one base, so this may be a read error. Other DNA sequences from this sample encode an identical CDR3 as well. The CDR3 loop reads CASSLQETQYF. CDR3 bases: TGTGCCAGCAGCTTGCAAGAGACCCAGTACTTC. The chain recombines TRBV7-2 with TRBJ2-5; no clear D gene. V lost 3 bases to trimming and J lost 2 bases, with 1 base between them. CDR3 length: 11 amino acids. CDR1 and CDR2 from the germline V gene are SGHTA and FQGNSA.

This clone turned up a few times. CDR3 nucleotides: TGTGCCAGCAGCTATCTAGCGGGAGCGCTCGGCGGGGAGCTGTTTTTT. It yields the protein CASSYLAGALGGELFF. The V call is TRBV14, the J call TRBJ2-2, with 10 bases identical to TRBD2. Trimming at V came to 5 bases and at J to 7 bases, leaving 10 bases not matched to a gene. The CDR3 covers 16 residues. The V gene's germline CDR1 is SGHDN and CDR2 FVKESK.

This clone was recorded many times. The CDR3 loop is CASSPAISRASTDTQYF. Written as DNA, the CDR3 is TGCGCCAGCAGCCCCGCTATCTCGAGGGCTAGCACAGATACGCAGTATTTT. The chain combines TRBV5-1 with TRBJ2-3, with D maybe TRBD2 (5 bases). The CDR3 is made up of 17 amino acids. CDR1 is SGHRS, CDR2 YFSETQ, per germline. Trimming took off 4 bases at V and 0 bases at J, with 18 bases between the two ends.

J is TRBJ1-6 and V is TRBV9, with 10 bases fitting TRBD1. With 3 bases clipped from V and 9 bases from J, the junction kept 6 bases outside the gene matches. Germline V CDR1 and CDR2: SGDLS, YYNGEE. The CDR3 consists of 15 residues. This chain's CDR3 is CASSAAGTGASPLHF. As DNA, the CDR3 is TGTGCCAGCAGCGCCGCCGGGACAGGGGCTTCACCCCTCCACTTT.

This clone came up a few times. Other DNA sequences in this sample translate to the same CDR3. V is TRBV4-3 and J is TRBJ1-1; possibly TRBD1 for D (6 bases). This CDR3 region has 14 residues. The ends were cut back, 0 bases at V and 5 bases at J, with 10 bases in the middle. Germline V gives CDR1 LGHNA, CDR2 YSLEER. CDR3 residues: CASSQDLGGTEAFF. The DNA of the CDR3 is TGCGCCAGCAGCCAAGATTTAGGGGGAACTGAAGCTTTCTTT.

The rearrangement links TRBV27 to TRBJ2-2, with 8 bases identical to TRBD1. Germline CDR1 and CDR2: MNHEY and SMNVEV (reference sequence). CDR3 length: 15 residues. V was pared by 5 bases and J by 4 bases, with 6 bases of the junction left unmatched. The CDR3 region is CASSHQGASTGELFF. Here the CDR3 DNA reads TGTGCCAGCAGTCATCAGGGGGCGTCCACCGGGGAGCTGTTTTTT.

This clone ranks as medium-sized. The V and J genes are TRBV5-1 and TRBJ2-1, with a weak D call TRBD1 (6 bases). CDR1 SGHRS and CDR2 YFSETQ come from the germline V gene. The V end lost 4 bases, the J end lost 4 bases, and 12 bases lay between the germline ends. This CDR3 is built from 14 residues. The CDR3 DNA follows: TGCGCCAGCAGCATGGAACAGGGTTACAATGAGCAGTTCTTC. This translates into CASSMEQGYNEQFF.

This clone was recorded a few times. The junction departs from the called germline gene at one end, perhaps through a read error. This chain uses TRBV5-4 with TRBJ2-1, with a weak D call TRBD2 (6 bases). The germline gives CDR1 SGHNT, CDR2 YYREEE (reference sequence). The CDR3 totals 12 residues. This CDR3 reads CASSSGGNEQFF. DNA of the CDR3: TGCGCCAGCAGCTCCGGGGGCAATGAGCAGTTCTTC.